Following are 13 T cell receptor beta chains from one sample sequenced in a study of neoadjuvant anti-PD-1 for oral cavity cancer. The table came from immunoSEQ multiplex PCR; TCRdb's copy has only in-frame clones and leaves some out. The data hold roughly 15,000 clones, with 50% to 70% observed a single time. The specimen was PBMCs, collected before nivolumab (anti-PD-1) treatment. The receptor set was obtained from a person aged 40 to 85 with oral cavity squamous cell carcinoma.

This chain joins TRBV7-3 and TRBJ1-3; weak D call: TRBD1 (5 bases). The CDR3 is made up of 16 amino acids. With 2 bases removed from V and 3 bases from J, the gap between germline ends came to 14 bases. Germline V gene lookup returns CDR1 SGHTA and CDR2 FQGTGA. The CDR3 spells CASSLLRGHRGNTIYF. DNA of the CDR3: TGTGCCAGCAGCTTATTAAGGGGCCACCGTGGAAACACCATATATTTT.

This chain links TRBV28 with TRBJ2-7, with 10 bases aligning to TRBD1. The junction had 8 bases not matched to a gene; V was cut back by 7 bases and J by 2 bases. CDR1 is MDHEN and CDR2 is SYDVKM in the germline V gene. The CDR3 length is 15 residues. CDR3 DNA sequence: TGTGCCAGCAACACCCGGGACAGGGGCGCCTACGAGCAGTACTTC. It yields the protein CASNTRDRGAYEQYF. Full variable domain (outside the CDR3, taken from reference TRBV28 and TRBJ2-7): DVKVTQSSRYLVKRTGEKVFLECVQDMDHENMFWYRQDPGLGLRLIYFSYDVKMKEKGDIPEGYSVSREKKERFSLILESASTNQTSMYLCASNTRDRGAYEQYFGPGTRLTVT.

The chain carries TRBV6-5 and TRBJ1-1, with 9 bases matching TRBD1. The CDR3 is 14 residues long. Germline values: CDR1 MNHEY, CDR2 SVGAGI. The ends lost 4 bases at V and 5 bases at J; junction bases unmatched: 5. CDR3 in amino acids: CASSLTGGRTEAFF. CDR3 in DNA: TGTGCCAGCAGTTTAACAGGGGGCAGAACTGAAGCTTTCTTT.

This clone was picked up one time. J is TRBJ1-3 and V is TRBV13; D is undetermined. The germline gives CDR1 PRHDT, CDR2 FYEKMQ (reference sequence). The CDR3 length is 14 residues. Trimming shortened V by 3 bases and J by 0 bases, and 6 bases separated the two germline ends. In DNA, the CDR3 is TGTGCCAGCAGCTTCCCAGCCTCTGGAAACACCATATATTTT. Its translation is CASSFPASGNTIYF. Variable domain in full (rest from reference TRBV13 and TRBJ1-3): AAGVIQSPRHLIKEKRETATLKCYPIPRHDTVYWYQQGPGQDPQFLISFYEKMQSDKGSIPDRFSAQQFSDYHSELNMSSLELGDSALYFCASSFPASGNTIYFGEGSWLTVV.

This clone was counted a single time. This chain uses TRBV5-1 with TRBJ2-2; 9 bases map to TRBD2. V gave up 4 bases and J gave up 6 bases; unmatched junction bases: 10. This CDR3 comprises 16 residues. From germline, CDR1 is SGHRS and CDR2 YFSETQ. The CDR3 loop reads CASSASLAGYAGELFF. The CDR3 DNA reads TGCGCCAGCAGCGCCTCACTAGCGGGTTACGCCGGGGAGCTGTTTTTT.

This chain joins TRBV27 and TRBJ2-1; D is perhaps TRBD1 or TRBD2 (5 bases each). The CDR3 is 13 amino acids. Deletions cut 5 bases from V and 9 bases from J, with 14 bases between. Germline V gives CDR1 MNHEY, CDR2 SMNVEV (reference sequence). Here the CDR3 reads CASSPGTGGEQFF. The CDR3 DNA reads as TGTGCCAGCAGTCCAGGGACGGGCGGTGAGCAGTTCTTC.

The CDR3 DNA is TGCGCCAGCAGCCTTGGATGGCCCACAGATACGCAGTATTTT. Its protein product is CASSLGWPTDTQYF. The chain employs TRBV5-1 and TRBJ2-3, with unresolved D. Per germline, CDR1 SGHRS and CDR2 YFSETQ. Trimming left V 4 bases short and J 2 bases short, with 11 bases between. The CDR3 is made up of 14 amino acids.

CDR3 residues: CASRSASGLNEQFF. The CDR3 region has the DNA TGTGCCAGCAGGTCGGCTAGCGGCCTTAATGAGCAGTTCTTC. V gene TRBV2 combines with J gene TRBJ2-1; 7 bases are shared with TRBD2. CDR1 is SNHLY, CDR2 FYNNEI, per germline. The CDR3 has 14 amino acids. The V segment lost 6 bases and the J segment 7 bases; nucleotides outside the gene matches: 9.

The V gene is TRBV4-1, the J gene TRBJ1-2; 7 nucleotides line up with TRBD1. Trimming removed 2 bases from V and 9 bases from J; junction bases left unmatched: 6. Germline CDR1 and CDR2: MGHRA and YSYEKL. The CDR3 totals 13 residues. The CDR3: CASSQPGQPSYTF. CDR3 nucleotides: TGCGCCAGCAGCCAACCGGGACAGCCCAGCTACACCTTC.

V usage is TRBV19 and J usage is TRBJ2-2, with D uncertain. The V end lost 5 bases, the J end lost 6 bases, and 16 bases lay between the germline ends. From germline, CDR1 is LNHDA and CDR2 SQIVND (reference sequence). CDR3 length: 15 residues. CDR3 nucleotides: TGTGCCAGTAGTTTTTACGCGGTTGGAGCCGGGGAGCTGTTTTTT. This gives the protein CASSFYAVGAGELFF.

V usage is TRBV6-6 and J usage is TRBJ1-4; D possibly corresponds to TRBD1 (5 bases). Germline lookup yields CDR1 MNHNY and CDR2 SVGAGI (reference sequence). With 5 bases removed from V and 8 bases from J, the gap between germline ends came to 15 bases. The CDR3 is made up of 14 amino acids. The CDR3 loop reads CASSPQGGREKLFF. DNA of the CDR3: TGTGCCAGCAGTCCTCAGGGTGGGCGAGAAAAACTGTTTTTT.

V and J are TRBV27 and TRBJ1-1, with 8 bases fitting TRBD1. Germline V lookup: CDR1 MNHEY, CDR2 SMNVEV (reference sequence). CDR3 size: 15 residues. V dropped 8 bases and J dropped 5; count of bases not matched to a gene: 13. CDR3 nucleotide sequence: TGTGCCAGCGCTCCCCTCCAGGGGGCTTTAACTGAAGCTTTCTTT. This codes for CASAPLQGALTEAFF.

Only a few counts were recorded for this clone. The chain carries TRBV4-1 and TRBJ1-5; the D is unclear. CDR3 size: 17 residues. Germline CDR1 MGHRA, CDR2 YSYEKL. Trimming removed 4 bases from V and 4 bases from J, with 20 bases in between. The CDR3: CASSPSRWPRLNQPQHF. The DNA for the CDR3 is TGCGCCAGCAGCCCATCCCGTTGGCCGAGACTAAATCAGCCCCAGCATTTT.